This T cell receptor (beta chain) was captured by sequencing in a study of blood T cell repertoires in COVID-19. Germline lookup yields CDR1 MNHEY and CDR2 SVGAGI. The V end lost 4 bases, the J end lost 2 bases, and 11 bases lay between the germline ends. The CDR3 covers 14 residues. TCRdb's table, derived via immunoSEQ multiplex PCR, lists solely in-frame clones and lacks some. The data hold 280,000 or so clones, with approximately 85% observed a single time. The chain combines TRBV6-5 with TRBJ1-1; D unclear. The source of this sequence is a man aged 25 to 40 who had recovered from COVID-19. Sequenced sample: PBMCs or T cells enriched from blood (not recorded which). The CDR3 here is CASSLERINTEAFF. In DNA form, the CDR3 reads TGTGCCAGCAGTTTAGAGCGGATAAACACTGAAGCTTTCTTT.